The 30 T cell receptor beta chains reported below all come from one sample, sequenced in a study of OX40 agonist ivuxolimab in advanced cancers. Profiling relied on immunoSEQ multiplex PCR, and the TCRdb table lists in-frame clones only, not all of them. The data contain about 34,000 clones, approximately 79% of them seen just once; the ten biggest clones take up about a tenth. The sequencing here drew on CD4+ or CD8+ T cells sorted from blood, taken in a trial of the OX40 agonist ivuxolimab. These receptor sequences come from an adult with an advanced solid tumor such as melanoma, head and neck, liver or kidney cancer.

V is TRBV5-1 and J is TRBJ1-2, with D possibly being TRBD1 (6 bases). In germline, CDR1 is SGHRS, CDR2 YFSETQ. This CDR3 region has 17 residues. Between the trimmed V and J ends, which lost 3 bases and 1 base, there was a span of 19 bases. CDR3 DNA: TGCGCCAGCAGCTCGGGACTAGGACCAGGGGTTAACTATGGCTACACCTTC. This sequence encodes CASSSGLGPGVNYGYTF.

For the CDR3, the DNA is TGTGCCAGCAGCGTATCAGGCTCAGATACGCAGTATTTT. The encoded protein is CASSVSGSDTQYF. J is TRBJ2-3 and V is TRBV9; D is unresolved. This CDR3 region has 13 residues. The germline V and J ends were trimmed by 1 base and 4 bases, with 7 bases remaining between them. Germline V gene lookup returns CDR1 SGDLS and CDR2 YYNGEE.

The CDR3 DNA reads as TGTGCCAGCAGATCCCTGGACAGTAGCTCCTACAATGAGCAGTTCTTC. Translated, it gives CASRSLDSSSYNEQFF. The V gene is TRBV4-2, the J gene TRBJ2-1, with D tentatively TRBD1 (6 bases). Trimming removed 6 bases from V and 0 bases from J, with 15 bases in between. This CDR3 comprises 16 residues. The germline V gene has CDR1 LGHNA and CDR2 YNFKEQ.

The chain carries TRBV5-4 and TRBJ2-7; 10 nucleotides match TRBD2. The CDR3 runs 16 residues. After removal of 4 bases from V and 1 base from J, the junction contained 8 bases not matched to a gene. CDR1 is SGHNT and CDR2 is YYREEE in the germline V gene (reference sequence). Here the CDR3 DNA reads TGTGCCAGCAGCCCGCGAAGCGGGGGGGCTTCCTACGAGCAGTACTTC. Translation gives CASSPRSGGASYEQYF.

Here the CDR3 DNA reads TGTGCCAGCAGTTACGAAGTAAATTATGGCTACACCTTC. This codes for CASSYEVNYGYTF. This chain connects TRBV6-5 to TRBJ1-2; the D is unclear. Trimming took off 2 bases at V and 5 bases at J, with 9 bases between the two ends. The CDR3 is made up of 13 amino acids. Per the germline V gene, CDR1 is MNHEY and CDR2 is SVGAGI.

In this sample, this clone turned up a few times. Since the CDR3 does not end with the conserved phenylalanine or tryptophan, this likely comes from a read error. The DNA is left out, because the CDR3 cannot be placed on it with certainty; the CDR3 is given as TCRdb lists it. The genes are TRBV5-1 and TRBJ1-5; TRBD1 is the table's D call and was not checked against the DNA. Germline loops: CDR1 SGHRS, CDR2 YFSETQ. The CDR3 has 10 amino acids, counting both end residues. This CDR3 is CASSLSLRQG.

J is TRBJ1-3 and V is TRBV18; a possible D gene is TRBD1 (5 bases). CDR3 length equals 16 residues. CDR1 is KGHSH and CDR2 is LQKENI in the germline V gene. V gave up 5 bases and J gave up 4 bases, with 18 bases separating them. The CDR3 loop reads CASSAMGGATGNTIYF. In DNA form, the CDR3 reads TGTGCCAGCTCAGCCATGGGGGGTGCAACGGGAAACACCATATATTTT.

The chain carries TRBV10-1 and TRBJ2-7; possible D gene TRBD2, 6 bases. The CDR3 length is 14 residues. V was trimmed by 2 bases and J by 2 bases, leaving 10 bases between them. Per germline, CDR1 WNHNN and CDR2 SYGVQD (reference sequence). CDR3 DNA sequence: TGCGCCAGCAGTGAGGGAGGGCTTGCCTACGAGCAGTACTTC. Protein sequence: CASSEGGLAYEQYF.

The chain joins TRBV14 to TRBJ1-3; the D is unclear. The CDR3 runs 14 residues. Trimming cost V 4 bases and J 0 bases, with 7 bases left between them. In germline, CDR1 is SGHDN, CDR2 FVKESK. In DNA form, the CDR3 reads TGTGCCAGCAGCCCATCACTCTCTGGAAACACCATATATTTT. Amino acid sequence: CASSPSLSGNTIYF.

The genes are TRBV7-8 and TRBJ1-1; tentative D call: TRBD1 (5 bases). CDR3 length: 12 amino acids. CDR1 SGHVS and CDR2 FQNEAQ come from the germline V gene. Trimming removed 1 base from V and 10 bases from J, with 10 bases in between. The CDR3 protein is CASSLERGRAFF. The CDR3, as DNA: TGTGCCAGCAGCTTAGAGAGGGGACGAGCTTTCTTT. Together with reference TRBV7-8 and TRBJ1-1, the CDR3 gives the full variable domain: GAGVSQSPRYKVAKRGQDVALRCDPISGHVSLFWYQQALGQGPEFLTYFQNEAQLDKSGLPSDRFFAERPEGSVSTLKIQRTQQEDSAVYLCASSLERGRAFFGQGTRLTVV.

This clone has more than one count but fewer than ten. The chain links TRBV19 to TRBJ1-1; D gene ambiguous. CDR1 LNHDA and CDR2 SQIVND come from the germline V gene (reference sequence). V dropped 3 bases and J dropped 1 base, with 15 bases sitting between them. This CDR3 contains 16 residues. For the CDR3, the DNA is TGTGCCAGTAGTATTTATTCGGGTCAGGAGAACACTGAAGCTTTCTTT. Encoded protein: CASSIYSGQENTEAFF.

The chain links TRBV6-5 to TRBJ1-4; 9 positions agree with TRBD1. V gave up 4 bases and J gave up 8 bases; unmatched junction bases: 8. Germline CDR1 reads MNHEY; CDR2 reads SVGAGI. CDR3 length: 15 residues. The CDR3 nucleotides read TGTGCCAGCAGTTCGATACAGGGGGCGGGCGAAAAACTGTTTTTT. This translates into CASSSIQGAGEKLFF.

J is TRBJ2-1 and V is TRBV5-6; the D is unclear. Germline CDR1 is SGHDT and CDR2 is YYEEEE. V lost 0 bases and J lost 0, with 4 bases in between. The CDR3 totals 14 residues. The CDR3 sequence: CASSLGGSYNEQFF. The CDR3 nucleotides read TGTGCCAGCAGCTTGGGTGGCTCCTACAATGAGCAGTTCTTC.

The chain recombines TRBV11-2 with TRBJ2-7; TRBD2 matches 11 bases. Trimming removed 3 bases from V and 2 bases from J; junction bases left unmatched: 15. Looked up from germline, CDR1 is SGHAT and CDR2 is FQNNGV. This CDR3 spans 19 amino acids. The CDR3, as DNA: TGTGCCAGCAGCTTTCCCACTAGCGGGGGTAAGAGATCCCCCTACGAGCAGTACTTC. It codes for CASSFPTSGGKRSPYEQYF.

The J gene is TRBJ2-1, the V gene TRBV9; 14 nucleotides align to TRBD2. This CDR3 region has 15 residues. Germline-derived CDR1 and CDR2 are SGDLS and YYNGEE. V was pared by 4 bases and J by 6 bases, with 3 bases of the junction left unmatched. For the CDR3, the DNA is TGTGCCAGCAGCATGGGGACTAGCGGGGGCAATGAGCAGTTCTTC. It encodes CASSMGTSGGNEQFF.

The rearrangement links TRBV28 to TRBJ2-3; D is unclear. V was trimmed by 6 bases and J by 2 bases, leaving 3 bases between them. In germline, CDR1 is MDHEN, CDR2 SYDVKM. The CDR3 contains 11 residues. The CDR3 sequence: CASSNTDTQYF. The CDR3 DNA is TGTGCCAGCAGCAACACAGATACGCAGTATTTT.

This sequence joins TRBV4-1 and TRBJ2-4; tentatively, D is TRBD1 or TRBD2 (5 bases each). Germline V gives CDR1 MGHRA, CDR2 YSYEKL. V was pared by 1 base and J by 9 bases, with 16 bases between. The CDR3 extends over 15 amino acids. The CDR3: CASSQAFAGRGIQYF. The CDR3 DNA reads as TGCGCCAGCAGCCAAGCTTTCGCAGGGAGAGGCATTCAGTACTTC.

The chain employs TRBV4-1 and TRBJ2-7, with D perhaps being TRBD1 or TRBD2 (7 bases each). Germline-derived CDR1 and CDR2 are MGHRA and YSYEKL. The CDR3 runs 13 residues. Deletions cut 8 bases from V and 4 bases from J, with 15 bases between. CDR3 loop: CASGLGGTYEQYF. The CDR3 DNA follows: TGCGCCAGCGGACTAGGGGGCACGTACGAGCAGTACTTC.

The chain combines TRBV25-1 with TRBJ2-1; D unresolved. The germline gives CDR1 MGHDK, CDR2 SYGVNS. Trimming left V 1 base short and J 8 bases short, with 15 bases between. CDR3 length: 15 amino acids. The CDR3 nucleotides are TGTGCCAGCAGTGAATCCCCAGAGATTTCGGATGAGCAGTTCTTC. Protein product: CASSESPEISDEQFF.

This clone appeared a few times. The chain uses TRBV20-1 and TRBJ1-1; no definite D call. This CDR3 has 11 amino acids. V lost 7 bases and J 4 bases, leaving 10 bases between the germline ends. CDR1 is DFQATT and CDR2 is SNEGSKA in the germline V gene (reference sequence). This CDR3 is CSGPVSTEAFF. As DNA, the CDR3 is TGCAGTGGCCCGGTGAGCACTGAAGCTTTCTTT.

This chain connects TRBV27 to TRBJ2-5; TRBD1 matches 10 bases. CDR3 length equals 16 residues. With 0 bases clipped from V and 5 bases from J, the junction kept 6 bases outside the gene matches. Germline V gene lookup returns CDR1 MNHEY and CDR2 SMNVEV (reference sequence). The CDR3 spells CASSLSGTGEYETQYF. CDR3 DNA sequence: TGTGCCAGCAGTTTATCGGGGACAGGGGAGTACGAGACCCAGTACTTC.

This clone appeared a few times. The V call is TRBV7-6, the J call TRBJ2-7; 11 nucleotides align to TRBD1. Germline CDR1 reads SGHVS; CDR2 reads FNYEAQ. The length of the CDR3 is 14 residues. V was pared by 1 base and J by 5 bases, with 1 base of the junction left unmatched. CDR3 nucleotide sequence: TGTGCCAGCAGCTTAGGGACAGGGGGCAACGAGCAGTACTTC. It is translated as CASSLGTGGNEQYF.

The CDR3 sequence is CASSQPGKRGAYNEQFF. The CDR3 DNA follows: TGCGCCAGCAGCCAACCCGGCAAGCGGGGGGCATACAATGAGCAGTTCTTC. The chain uses TRBV4-1 and TRBJ2-1; 9 bases agree with TRBD2. The V and J ends lost 2 bases and 4 bases, in that order; junction bases with no gene match: 9. This CDR3 is 17 amino acids long. Germline V lookup: CDR1 MGHRA, CDR2 YSYEKL.

The chain recombines TRBV28 with TRBJ1-6; no firm D call. CDR3 length: 16 residues. CDR1 and CDR2 from the germline V gene are MDHEN and SYDVKM. The germline V and J ends were trimmed by 1 base and 8 bases, with 15 bases remaining between them. This CDR3 reads CASSLFLGALDSPLHF. In DNA form, the CDR3 reads TGTGCCAGCAGTTTATTTTTGGGAGCGCTTGATTCACCCCTCCACTTT.

This clone was seen once. The chain is built from TRBV28 and TRBJ2-4; 13 nucleotides align to TRBD2. The J segment lost 0 bases and the V segment lost 3 bases, leaving 2 bases of the junction unmatched. CDR3 length: 17 residues. CDR1 and CDR2 from the germline V gene are MDHEN and SYDVKM. The CDR3 loop is CASSLGTSGEAKNIQYF. The CDR3 DNA is TGTGCCAGCAGTTTGGGGACTAGCGGGGAAGCCAAAAACATTCAGTACTTC.

This clone appeared a single time. The J gene is TRBJ1-2, the V gene TRBV7-2, with D possibly matching TRBD1 (6 bases). V was cut by 3 bases and J by 2 bases, with 16 bases left in between. Germline assignment: CDR1 SGHTA and CDR2 FQGNSA. CDR3 length equals 16 residues. For the CDR3, the DNA is TGTGCCAGCAGCTTGATTGGTTGGGGGGGCAACTATGGCTACACCTTC. This encodes CASSLIGWGGNYGYTF.

This clone was recorded a few times. V and J are TRBV29-1 and TRBJ1-2; D perhaps matches TRBD1 (6 bases). The CDR3 spans 19 residues. Looked up from germline, CDR1 is SQVTM and CDR2 is ANQGSEA. V lost 0 bases, J lost 3 bases, and 26 bases lay in between. The CDR3 bases are TGCAGCGTTGAAGATACCTACCGGAACAGGGTGTGGAGTGACTATGGCTACACCTTC. Its translation: CSVEDTYRNRVWSDYGYTF.

The chain couples TRBV19 to TRBJ1-1; D perhaps matches TRBD1 (5 bases). The germline CDR1 and CDR2 sequences are LNHDA and SQIVND (reference sequence). V was trimmed by 1 base and J by 2 bases, leaving 8 bases between them. The CDR3 has 14 amino acids. CDR3 sequence (DNA): TGTGCCAGTAGTATAGGGGGCTCTAACACTGAAGCTTTCTTT. Encoded protein: CASSIGGSNTEAFF.

The chain recombines TRBV10-3 with TRBJ1-2, with a weak D call TRBD1 (5 bases). V lost 3 bases and J 3 bases, leaving 8 bases between the germline ends. From germline, CDR1 is ENHRY and CDR2 SYGVKD. The CDR3 extends over 13 amino acids. This CDR3 is CAISDRRDYGYTF. The CDR3 DNA follows: TGTGCCATCAGTGACCGCAGGGACTATGGCTACACCTTC.

The CDR3 sequence: CASSEYSLGYEQYF. As DNA, the CDR3 is TGTGCCAGCAGTGAATATAGTTTGGGTTACGAGCAGTACTTC. The chain is built from TRBV6-1 and TRBJ2-7; no definite D call. V was trimmed by 2 bases and J by 4 bases, leaving 12 bases between them. Germline V gives CDR1 MNHNS, CDR2 SASEGT. CDR3 length equals 14 residues.